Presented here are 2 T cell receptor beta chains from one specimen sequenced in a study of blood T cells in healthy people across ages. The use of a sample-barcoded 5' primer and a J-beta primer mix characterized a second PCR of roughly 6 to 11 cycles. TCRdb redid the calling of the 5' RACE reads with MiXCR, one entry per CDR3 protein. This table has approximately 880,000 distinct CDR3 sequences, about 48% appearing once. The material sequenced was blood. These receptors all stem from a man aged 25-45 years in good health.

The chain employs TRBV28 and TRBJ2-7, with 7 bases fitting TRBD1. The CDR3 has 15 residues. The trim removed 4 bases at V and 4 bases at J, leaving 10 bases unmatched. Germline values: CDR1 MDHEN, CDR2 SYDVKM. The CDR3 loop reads CASSSGAGGRYEQYF. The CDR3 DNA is TGTGCCAGCAGTTCCGGGGCAGGGGGAAGGTACGAGCAGTACTTC. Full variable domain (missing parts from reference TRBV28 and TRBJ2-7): DVKVTQSSRYLVKRTGEKVFLECVQDMDHENMFWYRQDPGLGLRLIYFSYDVKMKEKGDIPEGYSVSREKKERFSLILESASTNQTSMYLCASSSGAGGRYEQYFGPGTRLTVT.

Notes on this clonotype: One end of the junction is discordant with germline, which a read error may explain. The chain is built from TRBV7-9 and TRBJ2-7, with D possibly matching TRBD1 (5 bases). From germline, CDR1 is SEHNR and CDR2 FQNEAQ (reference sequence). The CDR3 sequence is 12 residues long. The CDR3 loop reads CVSSLDSYEQYF. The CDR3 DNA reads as TGTGTCAGCAGCTTAGACAGCTACGAGCAGTACTTC.